This T cell receptor beta chain was sequenced during a study of T cell responses to AZD1222 COVID-19 vaccine (dated by TCRdb to the early 2020s). Study-level background: AZD1222 recipients whose second dose came at about 4 weeks and those whose second dose came at about 12 weeks were combined into one group, since spike-specific TCR depth and breadth did not differ between the two schedules. A total of more than 230 trial participants underwent TCR sequencing, of whom 207 received two doses of AZD1222 and about 26 received two doses of the MenACWY control vaccine. Trial participants were enrolled into age subgroups of 18-55, 56-69 and 70-plus years, which contained about 160, 30 and 59 TCR-sequenced participants, respectively.

The time point label corresponds to: baseline before first vaccination. The vaccinee samples were drawn from two UK trials, COV001 and COV002, one of which was a single-blind randomized controlled phase 2/3 trial testing AZD1222 (ChAdOx1 nCoV-19) in healthy adults. For TCRbeta chain sequencing, PBMC samples were collected from trial participants at day 0 and at day 28 after the second dose. The CDR3 regions of human TCRbeta chains were analyzed by immunosequencing. The original pipeline was this. Repertoire TCRs were checked for matches against a reference library of SARS-CoV-2-specific TCRs that had been generated using the MIRA antigen-specificity platform. Breadth meant the fraction of unique TCRs that were SARS-CoV-2-associated, whereas depth meant the fraction of total T cells that were SARS-CoV-2-associated. Using the MIRA data, each spike-specific TCR was mapped to the spike region that the TCR reacts to and placed in a CD4 or CD8 class. Log10-transformed breadth and depth values were compared by one-way ANOVA with Sidak's multiple comparisons tests. TCRdb obtained this table from immuneACCESS and retained in-frame rearrangements with V and J assigned. These tables miss some clones; where compared with another copy, unresolved V genes account for less than half of the shortfall, and the remainder is unexplained. V and J calls and clone size follow that table, whereas D and trimming were derived from the DNA. The sample table records roughly 140,000 clones; roughly 88% of these occur just once. Of the sample, more than 2% is held by the ten largest clones.

Results and caveats for the whole study, not just this receptor: No day 14 peak-response samples were available, so repertoires were characterized only after the peak T cell response. In the small 56-69-year group, the increase in depth fell short of significance, most likely because of low power. Participants were mostly white British and included more females than males, and it was suggested by the authors that clonal diversity may have been underestimated. Conclusions about previously exposed vaccinees are limited because only a handful of AZD1222 recipients were SARS-CoV-2 seropositive at baseline. Reportedly, close to half of the unique spike-specific TCRs recognized epitopes lying outside the regions that are mutated in the B.1.351 and B.1.1.7 variants. After two AZD1222 doses, spike-specific TCR breadth and depth were significantly higher than at day 0 and than in MenACWY recipients. The whole spike protein was spanned by vaccine-associated CD4 TCRs, and dominant responses were seen in regions 160-218 and 743-854.

As to this clone: No antigen is known for it. There are no base qualities to consult, and no much larger clone falls within one base.

Counted from cysteine to phenylalanine, this CDR3 has 14 amino acids. Just the 42-base CDR3 DNA is kept, in frame starting at base 1. Here V drops 6 bases and J drops 3 bases, and the junction holds 7 bases not matched to any gene. In the germline V gene (reference sequence), CDR1 corresponds to LNHDA and CDR2 to SQIVND. Sample: peripheral blood, taken on day 0 of AZD1222 vaccination. The receptor's source is an adult in good health. The chain was built from TRBV19 and TRBJ2-7; the central 8 bases match TRBD2. The base sequence is TGTGCCAGTAGGCTAGCGGGCCCGAACTACGAGCAGTACTTC. Translated, it gives CASRLAGPNYEQYF.